This T cell receptor beta chain was observed in a study of blood T cell repertoires in COVID-19. The wider study: Samples came from the United States, Italy and Spain, spanning acute and convalescent COVID-19. T cells, B-cell-depleted T cells, or PBMCs provided the cDNA or gDNA that served as material.

The authors' processing: By means of reference gene primer amplification, nucleated cell counts were estimated. TCRdb's copy holds only in-frame clones and misses some; the assay was immunoSEQ multiplex PCR. V, J and clone size were drawn from that table, and D and trimming were deduced from the DNA. The repertoire consists of thousands of clones, with roughly 84% occurring once and the leading ten covering 18%. The CDR3 has 15 residues. Trimming at V came to 6 bases and at J to 5 bases, leaving 8 bases not matched to a gene. Germline V gives CDR1 LNHDA, CDR2 SQIVND (reference sequence). J is TRBJ2-5 and V is TRBV19, with 11 bases lining up with TRBD2. The sequence derives from a human donor with active COVID-19. The donor label of this sample is uncertain. Sequencing was performed on peripheral blood. CDR3 nucleotide sequence: TGTGCCAGTAGCTGGTTAGCGGGAGGGATGGAGACCCAGTACTTC. It translates to CASSWLAGGMETQYF.